The rows below give T cell receptor beta chains drawn from one sample of a study of blood T cell repertoires in COVID-19. Libraries were prepared by immunoSEQ multiplex PCR; TCRdb keeps only in-frame clonotypes and omits some of them. The sample yields about 50,000 clones, less than 85% seen once. Sequenced input: peripheral blood. The receptors were sampled from a man in his sixties or seventies with active COVID-19. The CDR3 runs from the conserved cysteine through the conserved F or W. D genes are given only for firm matches. For some rows the clone size is stated as once, few or many, or as a class when expanded; others skip it.

clone size: -
V gene: TRBV11-2
J gene: TRBJ2-7
D gene: TRBD2
CDR3 protein: CASTIGGRAYEQYF
CDR3 DNA: TGTGCCAGCACCATCGGGGGGAGGGCCTACGAGCAGTACTTC

clone size: -
V gene: TRBV5-4
J gene: TRBJ2-5
D gene: TRBD1
CDR3 protein: CASSSGTGGGVETQYF
CDR3 DNA: TGTGCCAGCAGCTCAGGGACAGGGGGCGGTGTCGAGACCCAGTACTTC

clone size: once
V gene: TRBV19
J gene: TRBJ1-6
D gene: TRBD1
CDR3 protein: CASMQRTGSNSPLHF
CDR3 DNA: TGTGCCAGTATGCAAAGGACAGGGAGTAATTCACCCCTCCACTTT

clone size: once
V gene: TRBV28
J gene: TRBJ1-4
D gene: -
CDR3 protein: CASSLYGGVVINEKLFF
CDR3 DNA: TGTGCCAGCAGTTTATACGGGGGGGTTGTTATAAATGAAAAACTGTTTTTT

clone size: -
V gene: TRBV5-1
J gene: TRBJ2-2
D gene: TRBD2
CDR3 protein: CASSQREGRAGELFF
CDR3 DNA: TGCGCCAGCAGCCAGCGGGAGGGGCGGGCCGGGGAGCTGTTTTTT

clone size: once
V gene: TRBV30
J gene: TRBJ2-3
D gene: -
CDR3 protein: CAWNPPNQDTQYF
CDR3 DNA: TGTGCCTGGAACCCCCCGAACCAGGATACGCAGTATTTT

clone size: few
V gene: TRBV2
J gene: TRBJ2-7
D gene: TRBD1
CDR3 protein: CASSAGQGGNYEQYF
CDR3 DNA: TGTGCCAGCAGTGCGGGACAGGGGGGAAACTACGAGCAGTACTTC

clone size: -
V gene: TRBV27
J gene: TRBJ1-5
D gene: TRBD1
CDR3 protein: CASSLSPGQGMHF
CDR3 DNA: TGTGCCAGCAGTTTATCGCCGGGACAGGGGATGCATTTT

clone size: once
V gene: TRBV27
J gene: TRBJ1-1
D gene: -
CDR3 protein: CASSSWRGAFF
CDR3 DNA: TGTGCCAGCAGTTCTTGGAGGGGCGCTTTCTTT

clone size: -
V gene: TRBV7-9
J gene: TRBJ2-1
D gene: -
CDR3 protein: CASSLDVGAEQFF
CDR3 DNA: TGTGCCAGCAGCTTAGACGTTGGAGCTGAGCAGTTCTTC

clone size: -
V gene: TRBV5-1
J gene: TRBJ2-7
D gene: TRBD1
CDR3 protein: CASSTTGTGAGEQYF
CDR3 DNA: TGCGCCAGCAGCACCACCGGGACAGGGGCCGGCGAGCAGTACTTC

clone size: -
V gene: TRBV5-1
J gene: TRBJ1-2
D gene: -
CDR3 protein: CASSLAPGNNYGYTF
CDR3 DNA: TGCGCCAGCAGCTTGGCGCCCGGGAACAACTATGGCTACACCTTC

clone size: -
V gene: TRBV30
J gene: TRBJ2-2
D gene: TRBD1
CDR3 protein: CAWDRGLSSTGELFF
CDR3 DNA: TGTGCCTGGGACAGGGGGCTATCGAGCACCGGGGAGCTGTTTTTT

clone size: -
V gene: TRBV3-1/TRBV3-2
J gene: TRBJ1-2
D gene: TRBD1
CDR3 protein: CASSQGYLRTGGLIYTF
CDR3 DNA: TGTGCCAGCAGCCAAGGGTACCTTAGGACAGGGGGCTTGATTTACACCTTC

clone size: -
V gene: TRBV6-2/TRBV6-3
J gene: TRBJ2-1
D gene: -
CDR3 protein: CASSSGRSTNNEQFF
CDR3 DNA: TGTGCCAGCAGTTCCGGTCGATCTACTAACAATGAGCAGTTCTTC

clone size: -
V gene: TRBV15
J gene: TRBJ2-7
D gene: -
CDR3 protein: CATSLGGEGEQYF
CDR3 DNA: TGTGCCACCAGCCTAGGGGGGGAAGGCGAGCAGTACTTC

clone size: once
V gene: TRBV11-3
J gene: TRBJ2-1
D gene: -
CDR3 protein: CASSLSMGTQVEQFF
CDR3 DNA: TGTGCCAGCAGCTTAAGTATGGGGACTCAGGTGGAGCAGTTCTTC

clone size: -
V gene: TRBV5-1
J gene: TRBJ2-7
D gene: -
CDR3 protein: CASSLGASPGTYEQYF
CDR3 DNA: TGCGCCAGCAGCTTGGGCGCCTCCCCGGGGACCTACGAGCAGTACTTC

clone size: -
V gene: TRBV30
J gene: TRBJ2-3
D gene: TRBD2
CDR3 protein: CAWSVLAHSTDTQYF
CDR3 DNA: TGTGCCTGGAGTGTACTAGCGCATAGCACAGATACGCAGTATTTT

clone size: -
V gene: TRBV7-2
J gene: TRBJ2-2
D gene: -
CDR3 protein: CASSLRGQARANTGELFF
CDR3 DNA: TGTGCCAGCAGCTTAAGGGGTCAGGCCCGCGCGAACACCGGGGAGCTGTTTTTT

clone size: -
V gene: TRBV6-5
J gene: TRBJ1-1
D gene: TRBD1
CDR3 protein: CASSLRGKDTEAFF
CDR3 DNA: TGTGCCAGCAGTCTCAGGGGGAAAGACACTGAAGCTTTCTTT

clone size: -
V gene: TRBV3-1/TRBV3-2
J gene: TRBJ2-7
D gene: TRBD2
CDR3 protein: CASSSGLAGYPRREQYF
CDR3 DNA: TGTGCCAGCAGCTCAGGACTAGCGGGTTACCCCCGACGGGAGCAGTACTTC

clone size: -
V gene: TRBV9
J gene: TRBJ2-7
D gene: -
CDR3 protein: CASSALATSYEQYF
CDR3 DNA: TGTGCCAGCAGCGCCTTAGCGACCTCCTACGAGCAGTACTTC

clone size: once
V gene: TRBV6-5
J gene: TRBJ1-2
D gene: TRBD1
CDR3 protein: CASSYSGDRGQGYTF
CDR3 DNA: TGTGCCAGCAGTTACTCAGGGGACAGGGGGCAAGGCTACACCTTC

clone size: -
V gene: TRBV7-3
J gene: TRBJ2-3
D gene: TRBD1
CDR3 protein: CASSLEGQGSADTQYF
CDR3 DNA: TGTGCCAGCAGCTTAGAGGGACAGGGGTCCGCAGATACGCAGTATTTT